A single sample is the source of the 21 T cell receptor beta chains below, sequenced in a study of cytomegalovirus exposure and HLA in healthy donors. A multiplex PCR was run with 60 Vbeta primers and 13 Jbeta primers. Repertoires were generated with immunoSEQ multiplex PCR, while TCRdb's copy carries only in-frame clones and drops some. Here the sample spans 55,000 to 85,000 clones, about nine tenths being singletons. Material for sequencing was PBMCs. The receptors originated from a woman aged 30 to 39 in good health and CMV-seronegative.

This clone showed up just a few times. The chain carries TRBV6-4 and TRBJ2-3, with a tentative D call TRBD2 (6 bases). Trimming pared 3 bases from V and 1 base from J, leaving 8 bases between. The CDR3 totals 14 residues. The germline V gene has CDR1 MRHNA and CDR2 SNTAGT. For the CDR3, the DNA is TGTGCCAGCAGTGAGACGGGAGGCACAGATACGCAGTATTTT. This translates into CASSETGGTDTQYF.

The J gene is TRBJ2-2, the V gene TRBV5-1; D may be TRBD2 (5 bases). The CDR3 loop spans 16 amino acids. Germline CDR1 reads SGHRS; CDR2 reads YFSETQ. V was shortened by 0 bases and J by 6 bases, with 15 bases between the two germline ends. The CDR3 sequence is CASSLETLLVAGELFF. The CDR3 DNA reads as TGCGCCAGCAGCTTGGAAACCCTACTAGTTGCCGGGGAGCTGTTTTTT. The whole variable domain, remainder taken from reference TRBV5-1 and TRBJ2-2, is KAGVTQTPRYLIKTRGQQVTLSCSPISGHRSVSWYQQTPGQGLQFLFEYFSETQRNKGNFPGRFSGRQFSNSRSEMNVSTLELGDSALYLCASSLETLLVAGELFFGEGSRLTVL.

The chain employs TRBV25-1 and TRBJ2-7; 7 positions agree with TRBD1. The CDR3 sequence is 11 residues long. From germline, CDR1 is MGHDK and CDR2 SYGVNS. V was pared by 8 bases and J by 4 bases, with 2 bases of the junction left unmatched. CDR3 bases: TGTGCCAGCGGGACAGTTTACGAGCAGTACTTC. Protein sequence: CASGTVYEQYF.

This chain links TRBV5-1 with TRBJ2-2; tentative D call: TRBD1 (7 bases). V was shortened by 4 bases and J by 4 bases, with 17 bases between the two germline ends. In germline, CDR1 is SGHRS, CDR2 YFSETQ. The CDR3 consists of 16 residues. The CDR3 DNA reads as TGCGCCAGCAGCCGAAAAAGGCAGGGGGGCACCGGGGAGCTGTTTTTT. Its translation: CASSRKRQGGTGELFF. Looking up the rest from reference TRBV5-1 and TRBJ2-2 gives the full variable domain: KAGVTQTPRYLIKTRGQQVTLSCSPISGHRSVSWYQQTPGQGLQFLFEYFSETQRNKGNFPGRFSGRQFSNSRSEMNVSTLELGDSALYLCASSRKRQGGTGELFFGEGSRLTVL.

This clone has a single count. The CDR3 coding sequence is TGTGCCAGCAGCTTAGGCGGGAGGGCCTACGAGCAGTACTTC. The encoded protein is CASSLGGRAYEQYF. The rearrangement joins TRBV7-2 to TRBJ2-7; the match to TRBD2 covers 9 bases. V shed 1 base and J 2 bases; nucleotides not matched to a gene: 0. The V gene's germline CDR1 is SGHTA and CDR2 FQGNSA. The CDR3 has 14 amino acids.

The CDR3 nucleotides are TGCAGCGTTGTTAGCGGTCAAGAGACCCAGTACTTC. It yields the protein CSVVSGQETQYF. J is TRBJ2-5 and V is TRBV29-1; perhaps TRBD2 as D (6 bases). CDR3 length: 12 residues. Germline V gene sequence: CDR1 SQVTM, CDR2 ANQGSEA. V dropped 4 bases and J dropped 2 bases, with 8 bases sitting between them.

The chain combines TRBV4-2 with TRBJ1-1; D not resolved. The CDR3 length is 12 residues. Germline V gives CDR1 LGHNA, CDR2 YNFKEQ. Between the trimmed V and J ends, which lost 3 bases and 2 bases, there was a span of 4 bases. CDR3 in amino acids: CASSHLNTEAFF. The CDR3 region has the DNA TGTGCCAGCAGCCACCTAAACACTGAAGCTTTCTTT.

CDR3 protein: CAISEANRGNTGELFF. The DNA for the CDR3 is TGTGCCATCAGCGAAGCAAACAGGGGTAACACCGGGGAGCTGTTTTTT. V and J are TRBV10-3 and TRBJ2-2; 7 bases are a match to TRBD1. The J segment lost 2 bases and the V segment lost 6 bases, leaving 9 bases of the junction unmatched. Germline CDR1 is ENHRY and CDR2 is SYGVKD. The CDR3 is 16 amino acids.

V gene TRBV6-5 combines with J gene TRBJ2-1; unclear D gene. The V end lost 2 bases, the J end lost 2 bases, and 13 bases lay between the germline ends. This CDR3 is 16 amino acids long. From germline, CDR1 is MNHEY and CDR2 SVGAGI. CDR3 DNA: TGTGCCAGCAGTTACCTCCACGACTGGCCCTACAATGAGCAGTTCTTC. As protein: CASSYLHDWPYNEQFF.

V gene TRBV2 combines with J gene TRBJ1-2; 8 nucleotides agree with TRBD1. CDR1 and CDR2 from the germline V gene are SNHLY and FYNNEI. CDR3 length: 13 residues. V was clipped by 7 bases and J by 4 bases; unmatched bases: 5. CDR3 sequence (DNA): TGTGCCAGCAAGGGACAGGACGGCTATGGCTACACCTTC. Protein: CASKGQDGYGYTF.

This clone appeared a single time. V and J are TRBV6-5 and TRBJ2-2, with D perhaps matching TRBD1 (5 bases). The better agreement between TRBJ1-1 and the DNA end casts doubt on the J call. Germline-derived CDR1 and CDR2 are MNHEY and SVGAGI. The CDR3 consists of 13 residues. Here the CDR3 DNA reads TGTGCCAGCAGTTACCAAGACAGACCTGAAGCTTTCTTT. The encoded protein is CASSYQDRPEAFF.

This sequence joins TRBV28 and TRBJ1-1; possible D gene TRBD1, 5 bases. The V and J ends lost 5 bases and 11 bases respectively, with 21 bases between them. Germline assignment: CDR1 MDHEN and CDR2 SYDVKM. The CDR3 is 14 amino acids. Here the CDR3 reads CASSRSQGSARAFF. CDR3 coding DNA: TGTGCCAGCAGTCGAAGTCAGGGATCCGCGCGGGCTTTCTTT.

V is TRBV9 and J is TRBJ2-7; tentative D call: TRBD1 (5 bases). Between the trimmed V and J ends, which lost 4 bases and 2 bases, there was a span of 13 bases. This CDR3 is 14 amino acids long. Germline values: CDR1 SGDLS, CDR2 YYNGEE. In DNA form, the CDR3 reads TGTGCCAGCAGCCCCGGGCAGGGAACCTACGAGCAGTACTTC. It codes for CASSPGQGTYEQYF.

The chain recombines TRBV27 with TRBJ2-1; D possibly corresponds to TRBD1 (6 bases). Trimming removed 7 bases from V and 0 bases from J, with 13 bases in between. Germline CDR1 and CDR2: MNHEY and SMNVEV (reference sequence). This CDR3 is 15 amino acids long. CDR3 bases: TGTGCCAGCACCCAGCAGGGGAGCTCCTACAATGAGCAGTTCTTC. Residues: CASTQQGSSYNEQFF.

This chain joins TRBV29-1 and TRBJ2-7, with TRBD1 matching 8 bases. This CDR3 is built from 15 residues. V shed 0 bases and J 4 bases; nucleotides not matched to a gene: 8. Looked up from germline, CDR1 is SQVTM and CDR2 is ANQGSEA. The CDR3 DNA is TGCAGCGTTGAAGATGGGTTACAGGGGGGATACGAGCAGTACTTC. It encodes CSVEDGLQGGYEQYF.

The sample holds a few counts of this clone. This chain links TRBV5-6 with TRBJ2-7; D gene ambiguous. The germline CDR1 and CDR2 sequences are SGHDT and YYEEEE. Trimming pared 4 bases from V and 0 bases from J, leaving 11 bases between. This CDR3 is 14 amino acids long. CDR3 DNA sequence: TGTGCCAGCAGCCCGTCACTCGGCTCCTACGAGCAGTACTTC. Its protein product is CASSPSLGSYEQYF.

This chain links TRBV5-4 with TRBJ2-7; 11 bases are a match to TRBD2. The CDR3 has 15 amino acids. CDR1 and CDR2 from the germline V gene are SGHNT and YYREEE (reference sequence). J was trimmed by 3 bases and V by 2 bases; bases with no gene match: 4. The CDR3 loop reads CASSLTSGRIYEQYF. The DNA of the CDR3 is TGTGCCAGCAGCTTAACTAGCGGGAGAATCTACGAGCAGTACTTC.

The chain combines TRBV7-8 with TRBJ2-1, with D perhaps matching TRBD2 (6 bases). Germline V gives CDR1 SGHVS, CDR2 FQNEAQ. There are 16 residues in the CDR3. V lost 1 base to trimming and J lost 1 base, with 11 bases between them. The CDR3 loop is CASSLVPGSSYNEQFF. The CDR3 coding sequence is TGTGCCAGCAGCTTAGTCCCCGGGAGTTCCTACAATGAGCAGTTCTTC.

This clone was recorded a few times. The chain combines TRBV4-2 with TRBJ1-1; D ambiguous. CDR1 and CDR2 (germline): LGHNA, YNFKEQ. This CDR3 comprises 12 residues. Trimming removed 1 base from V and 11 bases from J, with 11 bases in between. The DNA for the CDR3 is TGTGCCAGCAGCCAAGGGCAGTCGCAGGCTTTCTTT. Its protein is CASSQGQSQAFF.

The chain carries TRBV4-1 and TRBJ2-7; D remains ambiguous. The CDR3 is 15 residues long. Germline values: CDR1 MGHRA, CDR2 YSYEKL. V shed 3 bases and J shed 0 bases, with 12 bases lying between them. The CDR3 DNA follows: TGCGCCAGCAGCCAGTCGGCACAGAGCTCCTACGAGCAGTACTTC. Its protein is CASSQSAQSSYEQYF.

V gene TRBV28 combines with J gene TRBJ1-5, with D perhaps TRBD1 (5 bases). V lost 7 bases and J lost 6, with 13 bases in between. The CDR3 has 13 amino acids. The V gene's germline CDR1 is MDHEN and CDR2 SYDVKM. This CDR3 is CASTGRVSQPQHF. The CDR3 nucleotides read TGTGCCAGCACCGGCAGGGTCAGTCAGCCCCAGCATTTT.